Shown below are 18 T cell receptor beta chains from a single sample sequenced in a study of vaccination effects on CD4 cells after COVID-19 (dated by TCRdb to 2021 to 2024). Their target antigens are unknown. After about 9 days of culture, CD4+ T cells were isolated with the EasySep CD4+ T cell isolation kit. Convalescent patients had PCR-confirmed SARS-CoV-2 infection between March and December 2020, before Alpha, Beta and Delta variants emerged in the United States. Participants received two doses of either the BNT162b2 or the mRNA-1273 mRNA SARS-CoV-2 vaccine. The protocol used for the library was the immunoSEQ multiplex PCR assay. This immuneACCESS table, as held by TCRdb, lists in-frame sequences with V and J called but not all clones. Of the missing ones, under half trace to an unresolved V gene in checked studies; the others have no known cause. Here the sample has around 44,000 clones; more than 65% occur a single time. Clones ranked in the top ten supply approximately 3.8% of the sample.

Sequenced here: CD4+ T cells from PBMCs cultured without peptide, sampled after COVID-19 vaccination. The receptors stem from a human donor who had a prior SARS-CoV-2 infection.

V gene TRBV7-2 combines with J gene TRBJ2-1; D perhaps matches TRBD2 (6 bases). Germline V CDR1 and CDR2: SGHTA, FQGNSA. The length of the CDR3 is 18 residues. The V gene lost 5 bases and the J gene lost 5 bases, with 25 bases spanning the gap. The CDR3, as DNA: TGTGCCAGCAGCCCACGGGGCTGGGGACTGGCAGCCAACAATGAGCAGTTCTTC. Protein: CASSPRGWGLAANNEQFF.

The V and J genes are TRBV5-4 and TRBJ2-5; 7 bases map to TRBD1. This CDR3 region has 17 residues. The V and J ends lost 1 base and 5 bases, in that order; junction bases with no gene match: 14. Germline-derived CDR1 and CDR2 are SGHNT and YYREEE (reference sequence). This CDR3 is CASSLRDSSPVTETQYF. The CDR3, as DNA: TGTGCCAGCAGCTTGAGGGACAGCTCACCGGTGACGGAGACCCAGTACTTC.

In this sample, this clone turned up a few times. The junction shows a germline mismatch at one end, possibly a read error. This chain links TRBV6-1 with TRBJ2-7; D call uncertain. This CDR3 region has 12 residues. CDR1 and CDR2 from the germline V gene are MNHNS and SASEGT. The CDR3 DNA reads as TGTGCCAGCAGTGAATTAACGTCTACCACCCACTTC. Residues: CASSELTSTTHF.

For this clone: An end of the junction differs from the germline gene, which may be a read error. The chain recombines TRBV7-7 with TRBJ2-2; 10 bases agree with TRBD2. CDR1 is SSHAT, CDR2 FNYEAQ, per germline (reference sequence). The CDR3 is 17 amino acids. CDR3 DNA sequence: TGTGCTAGCAGCCTTGGCCAGAGCGGGAGGGGGCCCGGGGAGCTGTTTTTT. Amino acids: CASSLGQSGRGPGELFF.

The chain employs TRBV5-6 and TRBJ2-5, with D uncertain. CDR1 is SGHDT and CDR2 is YYEEEE in the germline V gene. The CDR3 is made up of 13 amino acids. The V end was cut by 2 bases, the J end by 9 bases, with 14 bases between. Here the CDR3 reads CASSFHRSPAQYF. CDR3 DNA sequence: TGTGCCAGCAGCTTCCACCGAAGCCCGGCCCAGTACTTC.

The V gene is TRBV7-3, the J gene TRBJ2-3; possible D gene TRBD1, 5 bases. The V end lost 0 bases, the J end lost 0 bases, and 13 bases lay between the germline ends. Germline loops: CDR1 SGHTA, CDR2 FQGTGA. The length of the CDR3 is 17 residues. The CDR3 loop is CASSLTYHGASTDTQYF. The DNA for the CDR3 is TGTGCCAGCAGCTTAACGTATCATGGGGCTAGCACAGATACGCAGTATTTT.

V usage is TRBV2 and J usage is TRBJ2-7, with D possibly TRBD1 on 7 matching bases. Per germline, CDR1 SNHLY and CDR2 FYNNEI. The CDR3 covers 13 residues. Trimming took off 10 bases at V and 0 bases at J, with 13 bases between the two ends. The CDR3 DNA sequence: TGTGCCACCCAGGGGGGCCCCTCCTACGAGCAGTACTTC. Encoded protein: CATQGGPSYEQYF.

V usage is TRBV14 and J usage is TRBJ2-1; TRBD2 matches at 7 bases. The CDR3 runs to 14 residues. CDR1 is SGHDN, CDR2 FVKESK, per germline. J was trimmed by 3 bases and V by 2 bases; bases with no gene match: 1. CDR3 DNA: TGTGCCAGCAGCCAATGGGACTACTACAATGAGCAGTTCTTC. Protein product: CASSQWDYYNEQFF.

This clone is a singleton in its sample. This chain links TRBV4-2 with TRBJ2-1, with 7 bases lining up with TRBD2. The germline CDR1 and CDR2 sequences are LGHNA and YNFKEQ. The trim removed 0 bases at V and 0 bases at J, leaving 2 bases unmatched. The CDR3 length is 16 residues. CDR3 loop: CASSQELASSYNEQFF. The CDR3 DNA reads TGTGCCAGCAGCCAAGAACTAGCGAGCTCCTACAATGAGCAGTTCTTC.

The CDR3 coding sequence is TGTGCCACCAGTGACGTTGGACAGGGGTGGGCCGGGGAGCTGTTTTTT. It codes for CATSDVGQGWAGELFF. The rearrangement uses TRBV24-1 and TRBJ2-2; 9 bases map to TRBD1. V shed 4 bases, J shed 6 bases, and the junction held 8 bases outside the gene matches. The CDR3 covers 16 residues. From germline, CDR1 is KGHDR and CDR2 SFDVKD.

The chain links TRBV3-1 (or the pseudogene TRBV3-2) to TRBJ1-4; 9 nucleotides agree with TRBD1. The V and J ends lost 6 bases and 10 bases, in that order; junction bases with no gene match: 15. The CDR3 loop spans 16 amino acids. CDR1 and CDR2 (germline): LGHDT, YNNKEL (reference sequence). CDR3 protein: CASSFLGTGKGGKLFF. In DNA form, the CDR3 reads TGTGCCAGCAGTTTTTTGGGGACAGGGAAAGGAGGAAAACTGTTTTTT.

The J gene is TRBJ2-3, the V gene TRBV9; 14 bases fit TRBD2. The trim removed 3 bases at V and 6 bases at J, leaving 3 bases unmatched. Germline CDR1 reads SGDLS; CDR2 reads YYNGEE. The CDR3 is 15 residues long. CDR3 amino acids: CASSAGLAGADTQYF. DNA of the CDR3: TGTGCCAGCAGCGCGGGACTAGCGGGAGCCGATACGCAGTATTTT.

The chain uses TRBV7-2 and TRBJ1-2, with 7 positions matching TRBD1. In germline, CDR1 is SGHTA, CDR2 FQGNSA. The CDR3 is 13 amino acids. J was trimmed by 8 bases and V by 5 bases; bases with no gene match: 8. The CDR3 region has the DNA TGTGCCAGCAGCCCTGACAGGGTAAACGGCTACACCTTC. Translation: CASSPDRVNGYTF. Supplemented by reference TRBV7-2 and TRBJ1-2, the full variable domain reads GAGVSQSPSNKVTEKGKDVELRCDPISGHTALYWYRQSLGQGLEFLIYFQGNSAPDKSGLPSDRFSAERTGGSVSTLTIQRTQQEDSAVYLCASSPDRVNGYTFGSGTRLTVV.

This clone has just a few counts. This rearrangement joins TRBV19 to TRBJ2-7, with D maybe TRBD1 (6 bases). The germline V gene encodes CDR1 LNHDA and CDR2 SQIVND (reference sequence). The V end lost 1 base, the J end lost 3 bases, and 16 bases lay between the germline ends. The CDR3 runs to 16 residues. The CDR3 DNA reads TGTGCCAGTAGTATAGGGCCCGGGACACGCAACTACGAGCAGTACTTC. It translates to CASSIGPGTRNYEQYF. Full variable domain (outside the CDR3, taken from reference TRBV19 and TRBJ2-7): DGGITQSPKYLFRKEGQNVTLSCEQNLNHDAMYWYRQDPGQGLRLIYYSQIVNDFQKGDIAEGYSVSREKKESFPLTVTSAQKNPTAFYLCASSIGPGTRNYEQYFGPGTRLTVT.

This clone was detected a few times. The rearrangement uses TRBV11-2 and TRBJ2-1; D is uncertain. Germline CDR1 SGHAT, CDR2 FQNNGV. Trimming stripped 1 base from V and 6 bases from J, with 10 bases between. The CDR3 sequence is 14 residues long. The CDR3 reads CASSLVFSSNEQFF. The CDR3 coding sequence is TGTGCCAGCAGCTTAGTTTTCTCATCCAATGAGCAGTTCTTC.

The V and J genes are TRBV30 and TRBJ2-1; TRBD2 matches at 8 bases. The germline V gene encodes CDR1 GTSNPN and CDR2 SVGIG (reference sequence). This CDR3 has 20 amino acids. V shed 0 bases, J shed 5 bases, and the junction held 21 bases outside the gene matches. The CDR3 region is CAWSVRWGRREKRGHNEQFF. DNA for the CDR3: TGTGCCTGGAGTGTACGCTGGGGCCGGCGGGAGAAGCGGGGGCACAATGAGCAGTTCTTC.

The chain carries TRBV7-3 and TRBJ2-1; D uncertain. The CDR3 has 16 residues. Germline V gene sequence: CDR1 SGHTA, CDR2 FQGTGA. Trimming stripped 0 bases from V and 4 bases from J, with 13 bases between. CDR3 loop: CASSLTFAISYNEQFF. The CDR3 nucleotides read TGTGCCAGCAGCTTAACGTTCGCTATCTCATACAATGAGCAGTTCTTC. The full variable domain, with the rest looked up from reference TRBV7-3 and TRBJ2-1, is GAGVSQTPSNKVTEKGKYVELRCDPISGHTALYWYRQSLGQGPEFLIYFQGTGAADDSGLPNDRFFAVRPEGSVSTLKIQRTERGDSAVYLCASSLTFAISYNEQFFGPGTRLTVL.

This clone occurred once. This CDR3 reads CASSGEAGTVGEKLFF. In nucleotides, the CDR3 is TGTGCCAGCAGTGGAGAGGCCGGGACAGTGGGGGAAAAACTGTTTTTT. The chain carries TRBV6-1 and TRBJ1-4; 7 nucleotides line up with TRBD1. V lost 4 bases, J lost 8 bases, and 13 bases stayed unmatched. This CDR3 has 16 residues. Looked up from germline, CDR1 is MNHNS and CDR2 is SASEGT.